What follows describes a single TCR beta chain. This clone was detected a few times. There is no known antigen for this receptor. Base qualities were left out, and no much larger clone turns up one base away. The data derive from a study of blood T cell repertoires in COVID-19 (dated by TCRdb to 2020 to 2021). In the study overall: Samples from collaborators originated in the United States, Italy and Spain and spanned both the acute and convalescent phases of COVID-19. A de-identified subject ID, COVID-19 status, age in years and sex were almost always included in the sample metadata. The material from the prospective study consisted of cDNA or gDNA derived from T cells, B-cell-depleted T cells, or PBMCs. Samples came from the ongoing ImmuneRACE study (first 160 participants) plus 1,254 subjects from 6 global collaborators. Subjects who had been exposed to COVID-19, were actively infected with it, or had recovered from it provided the deeply sampled blood TCRbeta repertoires that made up the dataset. HLA class I and class II types, where available, came from metadata supplied by the sample provider rather than from assay-based typing. The repertoires were released in a freely available public database intended as a resource for research on the immune response to SARS-CoV-2.

The collaborating institutions used their own protocols to collect whole blood in K2EDTA tubes. Collaborator samples were shipped for TCRbeta analysis as frozen whole blood, isolated PBMCs, or DNA extracted from either sample type. The CDR3 runs 12 amino acids, cysteine and phenylalanine included. Only the CDR3 part of the read is kept: 36 bases, read in frame from the first base. The germline V gene (reference sequence) supplies CDR1 MNHEY and CDR2 SMNVEV. V drops 4 bases and J drops 7 bases, leaving 5 bases in between. What the study reported, not specific to this receptor: The quantity of clinical and demographic metadata differed by source and by participant and was supplied without curation.

TCRbeta CDR3 regions were amplified from genomic DNA by means of the immunoSEQ Assay, a bias-controlled multiplex PCR. The authors' pipeline ran thus. Within the assay, amplification of reference gene primers was used to estimate how many nucleated cells each sample contained. Sequence reads were collapsed and filtered to measure the absolute abundance of every unique TCRbeta CDR3 rearrangement. For each sample, productive Simpson clonality was calculated by taking the square root of Simpson's diversity index across productive rearrangements. TCRdb carries this immuneACCESS record with in-frame sequences only. Its versions omit some clonotypes, under half of them owing to an unresolved V gene in the studies checked, with the rest unexplained. V, J and clone size reflect that table, while D and trimming were determined from the DNA. The table for this sample lists more than 60,000 clones; approximately 85% of them were counted only once. The biggest ten clones account for 15% to 20% of the sample.

The TCR originated in a human donor in a cohort sampled during active COVID-19. Recombination connected TRBV27 to TRBJ1-6; no D gene call is confident. Sequenced sample: peripheral blood. The DNA sequence follows: TGTGCCAGCAGTTATCCAAATTCACCCCTCCACTTT. Its protein product is CASSYPNSPLHF.